These T cell receptor beta chains were read from a single sample in a study of T cell responses to AZD1222 COVID-19 vaccine. Clones were sequenced by immunoSEQ multiplex PCR, and TCRdb holds only the in-frame ones, with some missing. The table has just under 75,000 clones, about 78% seen once. The material sequenced was peripheral blood, taken 28 days after the second AZD1222 dose. Receptors originate from an adult who received the AZD1222 COVID-19 vaccine. Each CDR3 is given with its conserved first and last residue. The D gene is left open where the match is weak. Clone size is stated in some rows and not others, as once, few, many or a class when expanded.

.	TRBJ1-3	TRBV10-2	.	CASSESRRAGNTIYF	TGCGCCAGCAGTGAGTCGAGACGGGCTGGAAACACCATATATTTT
once	TRBJ1-1	TRBV3-1/TRBV3-2	.	CASSQESQLEAFF	TGTGCCAGCAGCCAAGAGAGTCAGCTTGAAGCTTTCTTT
.	TRBJ1-1	TRBV7-9	.	CASSLGGTTEAFF	TGTGCCAGCAGCTTGGGAGGGACCACTGAAGCTTTCTTT
.	TRBJ1-5	TRBV5-8	TRBD1	CASSQGAGGNQPQHF	TGTGCCAGCAGTCAGGGGGCAGGGGGCAATCAGCCCCAGCATTTT
once	TRBJ1-3	TRBV13	TRBD1	CASSHSTGQEYNTIYF	TGTGCCAGCAGCCACTCCACGGGACAGGAGTATAATACCATATATTTT
.	TRBJ2-7	TRBV28	TRBD2	CASSLLAGGLYEQYF	TGTGCCAGCAGTTTGTTAGCGGGAGGGCTCTACGAGCAGTACTTC
.	TRBJ2-1	TRBV11-3	.	CASSLSSYNEQFF	TGTGCCAGCAGCTTAAGCTCCTACAATGAGCAGTTCTTC
.	TRBJ2-1	TRBV30	.	CAWSWRGHNEQFF	TGTGCCTGGAGTTGGCGGGGCCACAATGAGCAGTTCTTC
.	TRBJ2-3	TRBV7-2	TRBD2	CASSFSGRSTDTQYF	TGTGCCAGCAGCTTTAGCGGGAGGAGCACAGATACGCAGTATTTT
few	TRBJ1-2	TRBV4-1	.	CASSQDLGATNYGYTF	TGCGCCAGCAGCCAAGATTTGGGGGCCACTAACTATGGCTACACCTTC
.	TRBJ1-3	TRBV6-5	TRBD1	CASSPRDSGNTIYF	TGTGCCAGCAGTCCCAGGGACAGCGGAAACACCATATATTTT
.	TRBJ2-7	TRBV27	TRBD1	CASSLGTGEGYEQYF	TGTGCCAGCAGTTTAGGGACAGGGGAGGGTTACGAGCAGTACTTC
.	TRBJ1-1	TRBV2	TRBD1	CASTAYQGGTEAFF	TGTGCCAGCACCGCGTATCAGGGGGGGACTGAAGCTTTCTTT
once	TRBJ2-7	TRBV5-1	TRBD2	CASSPSGGTYEQYF	TGCGCCAGCAGCCCAAGCGGGGGTACCTACGAGCAGTACTTC
.	TRBJ2-3	TRBV19	.	CASTAQAHLSSTDTQYF	TGTGCCAGTACCGCCCAGGCCCATCTCTCTAGCACAGATACGCAGTATTTT
.	TRBJ1-6	TRBV28	.	CASSSYGVTDSPLHF	TGTGCCAGCAGCTCGTACGGGGTTACAGATTCACCCCTCCACTTT
.	TRBJ2-7	TRBV7-9	.	CASSPTGFGSYEQYF	TGTGCCAGCAGCCCTACGGGGTTTGGCTCCTACGAGCAGTACTTC
.	TRBJ2-7	TRBV19	.	CASSTLLTSFYEQYF	TGTGCCAGTAGTACACTTCTAACTTCCTTCTACGAGCAGTACTTC
.	TRBJ2-3	TRBV2	.	CASSDGRSRSTDTQYF	TGTGCCAGCAGTGATGGGCGGTCCCGGAGCACAGATACGCAGTATTTT
once	TRBJ2-7	TRBV9	TRBD1	CASSDGTGVDEQYF	TGTGCCAGCAGCGATGGGACAGGGGTGGACGAGCAGTACTTC
.	TRBJ2-1	TRBV18	TRBD2	CASSQSGGYNEQFF	TGTGCCAGCTCACAGAGCGGGGGCTACAATGAGCAGTTCTTC
.	TRBJ1-2	TRBV7-9	TRBD1	CASSGQGASGYTF	TGTGCCAGCAGCGGACAGGGGGCGTCTGGCTACACCTTC
once	TRBJ1-5	TRBV6-5	TRBD1	CATTTVTGGDQPQHF	TGTGCCACCACGACCGTGACAGGGGGCGATCAGCCCCAGCATTTT
.	TRBJ2-7	TRBV7-2	TRBD2	CASSLYTSGDLYEQYF	TGTGCCAGCAGCTTGTACACTAGCGGTGACCTCTACGAGCAGTACTTC
.	TRBJ1-1	TRBV4-2	TRBD1	CASSQYGTENTEAFF	TGTGCCAGCAGCCAGTACGGGACAGAGAACACTGAAGCTTTCTTT
.	TRBJ2-3	TRBV7-9	.	CASSLVSGIMADTQYF	TGTGCCAGCAGCTTAGTATCCGGGATCATGGCAGATACGCAGTATTTT
.	TRBJ2-3	TRBV24-1	TRBD2	CATSDPTSFSTDTQYF	TGTGCCACCAGTGATCCGACTAGCTTTAGCACAGATACGCAGTATTTT
.	TRBJ1-2	TRBV6-5	TRBD1	CASSYSGQGYGYTF	TGTGCCAGCAGTTACTCGGGACAGGGCTATGGCTACACCTTC
.	TRBJ1-2	TRBV28	.	CASSFGQSGYTF	TGTGCCAGCAGTTTTGGGCAGTCTGGCTACACCTTC
.	TRBJ2-6	TRBV7-8	.	CASSLVGNSGANVLTF	TGTGCCAGCAGCTTAGTCGGGAACTCTGGGGCCAACGTCCTGACTTTC
once	TRBJ1-2	TRBV6-6	.	CASSTPGGVDGYGYTF	TGTGCCAGCAGTACTCCCGGGGGGGTGGATGGCTATGGCTACACCTTC
.	TRBJ1-3	TRBV19	.	CASSISGGLGNTIYF	TGTGCCAGTAGTATATCCGGGGGCCTTGGAAACACCATATATTTT
.	TRBJ1-6	TRBV9	.	CASSLQPVGGSPLHF	TGTGCCAGCAGCCTTCAGCCGGTTGGGGGTTCACCCCTCCACTTT
.	TRBJ2-3	TRBV7-2	.	CASSSFGSTDTQYF	TGTGCCAGCAGCTCGTTTGGATCCACAGATACGCAGTATTTT
few	TRBJ1-1	TRBV28	.	CASSLLQLGQEGKAFF	TGTGCCAGCAGTCTACTCCAACTGGGTCAGGAAGGGAAGGCTTTCTTT
few	TRBJ2-1	TRBV7-3	.	CASSLMEGQYNEQFF	TGTGCCAGCAGCTTAATGGAGGGGCAATACAATGAGCAGTTCTTC
.	TRBJ2-5	TRBV5-1	.	CASSLAHHQETQYF	TGCGCCAGCAGCTTGGCCCACCACCAAGAGACCCAGTACTTC
.	TRBJ1-1	TRBV15	.	CATSSQTRRTGSGTEAFF	TGTGCCACCAGCAGTCAAACCCGTCGAACCGGGAGCGGAACTGAAGCTTTCTTT
once	TRBJ2-3	TRBV5-5	.	CASSLGNSEGGTQYF	TGTGCCAGCAGCTTGGGGAATTCCGAAGGGGGTACGCAGTATTTT
.	TRBJ2-3	TRBV7-9	TRBD2	CASSYRLAGGPDTQYF	TGTGCCAGCAGCTATAGACTAGCGGGAGGGCCAGATACGCAGTATTTT
.	TRBJ2-1	TRBV7-9	TRBD2	CASTPPGLAGTYNEQFF	TGTGCCAGCACCCCCCCGGGGCTAGCGGGGACCTACAATGAGCAGTTCTTC
.	TRBJ2-7	TRBV19	TRBD1	CASSPEQGAFYEQYF	TGTGCCAGTAGTCCCGAGCAGGGGGCCTTCTACGAGCAGTACTTC